This is a list of T cell receptor beta chains from one sample in a study of Ad26.COV2.S vaccination and SARS-CoV-2 variants. This table comes from immunoSEQ multiplex PCR, and its TCRdb copy is limited to in-frame clones, with some not included. The table shows over 350,000 clones, with about nine tenths occurring only once. The source was peripheral blood, collected in a trial of Ad26.COV2.S vaccine versus placebo. The origin of the receptors is a person aged 18-65 years who received the Ad26.COV2.S COVID-19 vaccine or a placebo. CDR3s include the opening cysteine and the closing phenylalanine or tryptophan. The D gene is left open where the match is weak. Not all rows give a size; the values are once, few, many and, for expanded clones, a class.

abundance,d_gene,j_gene,v_gene,CDR3aa,CDR3nt
NA,NA,TRBJ1-1,TRBV18,CASSPIAQGRTEAFF,TGTGCCAGCTCACCTATAGCCCAGGGGCGCACTGAAGCTTTCTTT
NA,TRBD1,TRBJ1-5,TRBV10-3,CAIREQGDSNQPQHF,TGTGCCATCAGGGAGCAGGGGGATAGCAATCAGCCCCAGCATTTT
NA,TRBD1,TRBJ1-4,TRBV6-2/TRBV6-3,CASSPTDRGRGKLFF,TGTGCCAGCAGTCCGACTGACAGGGGGCGCGGAAAACTGTTTTTT
few,NA,TRBJ2-3,TRBV19,CASSKRQIRTGDTQYF,TGTGCCAGTAGTAAACGACAGATCCGAACGGGAGATACGCAGTATTTT
once,NA,TRBJ1-2,TRBV6-5,CASSYAGQGYGYTF,TGTGCCAGCAGTTACGCGGGGCAGGGGTATGGCTACACCTTC
NA,NA,TRBJ1-1,TRBV7-9,CASSLASGDEAFF,TGTGCCAGCAGCTTAGCGTCGGGAGATGAAGCTTTCTTT
NA,NA,TRBJ2-5,TRBV5-4,CASSLGGGGQETQYF,TGTGCCAGCAGCTTGGGCGGGGGCGGCCAAGAGACCCAGTACTTC
NA,NA,TRBJ1-1,TRBV24-1,CATRETGNTEAFF,TGTGCCACTAGAGAGACAGGGAACACTGAAGCTTTCTTT
few,NA,TRBJ2-7,TRBV7-6,CASSPRPYLPYEQYF,TGTGCCAGCAGCCCCCGGCCCTACCTACCTTACGAGCAGTACTTC
NA,NA,TRBJ1-5,TRBV9,CASSVDARRNQPQHF,TGTGCCAGCAGCGTAGATGCCAGGAGAAATCAGCCCCAGCATTTT
few,NA,TRBJ1-6,TRBV18,CASSQTSSNSPLHF,TGTGCCAGCTCGCAAACTTCCTCAAATTCACCCCTCCACTTT
NA,NA,TRBJ1-2,TRBV5-1,CASSLDPGSGGYTF,TGCGCCAGCAGCTTGGACCCCGGGTCCGGGGGCTACACCTTC
NA,NA,TRBJ1-1,TRBV27,CASSRPGLNTEAFF,TGTGCCAGCAGTCGGCCCGGGTTGAACACTGAAGCTTTCTTT
NA,TRBD2,TRBJ2-1,TRBV18,CASSPPGEGRYNEQFF,TGTGCCAGCTCACCCCCGGGGGAGGGCCGATACAATGAGCAGTTCTTC
NA,TRBD2,TRBJ2-7,TRBV10-3,CATSRGAYEQYF,TGTGCCACCTCGCGGGGGGCCTACGAGCAGTACTTC
NA,NA,TRBJ1-2,TRBV6-5,CASSYSSGGLNYGYTF,TGTGCCAGCAGTTACTCGAGTGGGGGACTTAACTATGGCTACACCTTC
once,TRBD1,TRBJ1-4,TRBV4-3,CASSQETGGRLGEKLFF,TGCGCCAGCAGCCAAGAAACAGGGGGGCGCCTCGGTGAAAAACTGTTTTTT
NA,NA,TRBJ1-2,TRBV19,CASQRKRNSYGYTF,TGTGCCAGTCAACGAAAAAGGAATTCCTATGGCTACACCTTC
NA,NA,TRBJ2-1,TRBV4-1,CASSQVVPDNEQFF,TGCGCCAGCAGCCAGGTGGTCCCAGACAATGAGCAGTTCTTC
NA,TRBD2,TRBJ2-5,TRBV27,CASIGTSGGTRQETQYF,TGTGCCAGCATAGGGACTAGCGGGGGGACTCGACAAGAGACCCAGTACTTC
few,NA,TRBJ1-5,TRBV7-9,CASSPGGVPQHF,TGTGCCAGCAGCCCGGGGGGAGTGCCCCAGCATTTT
NA,NA,TRBJ1-1,TRBV5-5,CASSLVGGENTEAFF,TGTGCCAGCAGCTTGGTGGGAGGGGAGAACACTGAAGCTTTCTTT
NA,TRBD2,TRBJ2-3,TRBV4-3,CASSQTGTRDTQYF,TGCGCCAGCAGCCAAACCGGGACTAGGGATACGCAGTATTTT
few,NA,TRBJ2-7,TRBV3-1/TRBV3-2,CASSQDPLGPEQYF,TGTGCCAGCAGCCAAGACCCCCTGGGCCCCGAGCAGTACTTC
NA,TRBD2,TRBJ2-3,TRBV18,CASSPSGGTDTQYF,TGTGCCAGCTCACCAAGCGGGGGGACAGATACGCAGTATTTT
NA,NA,TRBJ1-1,TRBV7-8,CASSIHRDPNTEAFF,TGTGCCAGCAGCATTCACCGGGACCCGAACACTGAAGCTTTCTTT
NA,NA,TRBJ1-5,TRBV4-1,CASSLQGGPNQPQHF,TGCGCCAGCAGCCTTCAGGGAGGTCCTAATCAGCCCCAGCATTTT
NA,TRBD2,TRBJ2-3,TRBV7-2,CASRLAGADTQYF,TGTGCCAGCAGACTAGCGGGGGCTGATACGCAGTATTTT